The table lists the clone carrying this T cell receptor beta chain with a few counts. Its antigen is not known. The data are from a study of blood T cells in healthy people across ages. Points from the study as a whole: A greater number of naive CD4+ cells and higher diversity distinguished long-lived donors from aged donors.

This CDR3 comprises 16 residues. Germline V gives CDR1 SGHTA, CDR2 FQGNSA. V was shortened by 0 bases and J by 1 base, with 7 bases between the two germline ends. A second roughly 6 to 12 cycle PCR used barcoded and J-beta primers. TCRdb fed the 5' RACE reads into MiXCR, producing one record per CDR3 protein. The data show roughly 700,000 distinct CDR3 sequences, around 45% seen once. The chain joins TRBV7-2 to TRBJ2-6; D remains unclear. Sample: blood. The receptor was isolated from a woman in her fifties or sixties in good health. CDR3 coding DNA: TGTGCCAGCAGCTTAGCCCAGACATCTGGGGCCAACGTCCTGACTTTC. It specifies CASSLAQTSGANVLTF.